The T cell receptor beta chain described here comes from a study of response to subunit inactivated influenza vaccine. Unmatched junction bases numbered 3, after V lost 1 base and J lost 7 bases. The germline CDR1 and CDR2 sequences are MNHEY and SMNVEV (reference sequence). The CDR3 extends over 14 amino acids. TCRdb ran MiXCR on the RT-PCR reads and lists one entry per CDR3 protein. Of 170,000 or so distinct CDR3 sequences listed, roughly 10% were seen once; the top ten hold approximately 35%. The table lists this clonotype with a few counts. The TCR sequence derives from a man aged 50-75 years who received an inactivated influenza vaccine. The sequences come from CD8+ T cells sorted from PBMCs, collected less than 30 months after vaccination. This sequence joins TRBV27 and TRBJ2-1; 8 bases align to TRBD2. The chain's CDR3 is CASSLLGLENEQFF. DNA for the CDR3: TGTGCCAGCAGTTTATTGGGACTAGAGAATGAGCAGTTCTTC.